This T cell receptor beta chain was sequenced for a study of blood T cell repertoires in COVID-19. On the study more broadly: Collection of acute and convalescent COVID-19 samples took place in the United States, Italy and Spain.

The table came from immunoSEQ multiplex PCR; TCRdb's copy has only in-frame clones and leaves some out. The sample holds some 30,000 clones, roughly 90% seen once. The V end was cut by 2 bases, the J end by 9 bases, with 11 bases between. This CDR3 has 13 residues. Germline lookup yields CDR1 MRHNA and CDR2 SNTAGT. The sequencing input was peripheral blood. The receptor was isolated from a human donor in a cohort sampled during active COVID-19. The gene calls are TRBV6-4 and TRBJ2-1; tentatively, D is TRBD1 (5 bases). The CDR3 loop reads CASSDGPRGEQFF. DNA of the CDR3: TGTGCCAGCAGTGACGGCCCAAGGGGTGAGCAGTTCTTC.